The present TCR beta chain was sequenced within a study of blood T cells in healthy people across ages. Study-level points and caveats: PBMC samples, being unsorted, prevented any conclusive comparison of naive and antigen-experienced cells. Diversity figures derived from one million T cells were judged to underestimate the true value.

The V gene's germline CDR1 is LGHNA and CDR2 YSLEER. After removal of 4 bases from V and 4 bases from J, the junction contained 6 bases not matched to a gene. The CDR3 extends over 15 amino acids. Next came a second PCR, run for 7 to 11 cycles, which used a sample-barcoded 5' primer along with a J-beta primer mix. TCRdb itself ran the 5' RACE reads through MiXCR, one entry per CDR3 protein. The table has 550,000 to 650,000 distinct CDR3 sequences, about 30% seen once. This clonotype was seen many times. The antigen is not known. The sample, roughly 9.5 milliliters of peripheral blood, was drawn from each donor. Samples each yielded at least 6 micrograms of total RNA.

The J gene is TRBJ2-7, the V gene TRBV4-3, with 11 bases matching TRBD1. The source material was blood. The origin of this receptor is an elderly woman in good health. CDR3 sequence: CASSPGQGARYEQYF. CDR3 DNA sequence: TGCGCCAGCAGCCCCGGACAGGGGGCGCGGTACGAGCAGTACTTC.